These T cell receptor beta chains were read from a single sample in a study of CXCR3 chemokines and chemotherapy response in bladder cancer. TCRdb ran MiXCR on the PCR reads and lists one entry per CDR3 protein. The sample shows more than 10,000 distinct CDR3 sequences, 9.5% to 15% of them seen only once. The sample was taken from a patient whose treatment included neoadjuvant chemotherapy. Every receptor here comes from a human donor with bladder cancer that did not respond to neoadjuvant chemotherapy. CDR3s include the opening cysteine and the closing phenylalanine or tryptophan. Fields, in order: V gene, J gene, CDR3 protein.

v_call: TRBV6-1; j_call: TRBJ2-3; cdr3_aa: CASGLAGVSDTQYF
v_call: TRBV7-9; j_call: TRBJ1-1; cdr3_aa: CASSVGQGRVTFF
v_call: TRBV12-3/TRBV12-4; j_call: TRBJ2-7; cdr3_aa: CASRGYSYEQYF
v_call: TRBV19; j_call: TRBJ2-1; cdr3_aa: CASSTRGMAFF
v_call: TRBV12-3/TRBV12-4; j_call: TRBJ2-4; cdr3_aa: CASSFSGRAGIQYF
v_call: TRBV19; j_call: TRBJ2-3; cdr3_aa: CASSIRRGLPLGGTQYF
v_call: TRBV29-1; j_call: TRBJ2-1; cdr3_aa: CSATSGSRYNEQFF
v_call: TRBV30; j_call: TRBJ2-2; cdr3_aa: CAWSRGTGELFF
v_call: TRBV5-6; j_call: TRBJ1-5; cdr3_aa: CASSLAASNQPQHF
v_call: TRBV27; j_call: TRBJ1-1; cdr3_aa: CASSFSPQTGPNTEAFF
v_call: TRBV6-5; j_call: TRBJ1-1; cdr3_aa: CASSYSVGQGGTEAFF
v_call: TRBV20-1; j_call: TRBJ2-2; cdr3_aa: CSAISGRKNTGELFF
v_call: TRBV18; j_call: TRBJ1-1; cdr3_aa: CASSPPGAGLKTEAFF
v_call: TRBV6-5; j_call: TRBJ1-1; cdr3_aa: CASSYSMGAHTEAFF
v_call: TRBV6-1; j_call: TRBJ1-5; cdr3_aa: CASSELGTGTGQPQHF